This T cell receptor beta chain was identified during a study of blood T cells in healthy people across ages (dated by TCRdb to about 2015). Background on the whole study: In model experiments, template switching captured roughly one uniquely barcoded TCR beta cDNA molecule for every two T cells. To track age-related changes in TCR beta repertoire diversity, the study relied on deep sequencing normalized with unique cDNA molecular identifiers. Donors were grouped into four age groups: young (average 16 years), middle-aged (under 40), aged (around 66) and long-lived (less than 85). Using the same blood draw, the study looked at two additional independent replicas of 1 million unique cDNA reads for two donors, one aged 18 to 30 and the other aged 80 or older.

Between the V and J ends, shortened by 0 bases and 4 bases respectively, the junction contains 12 bases. There are 15 amino acids in the CDR3, from cysteine to phenylalanine inclusive. The read is trimmed to its CDR3 DNA, 45 bases read in frame from base 1. The germline V gene (reference sequence) yields MNHEY for CDR1 and SMNVEV for CDR2. The protocol used for the library was 5' RACE. TCRdb lists the instrument as Illumina HiSeq 2500. A second PCR of about 7 to 12 cycles was performed with a sample-barcoded 5' primer and a J-beta primer mix. Each TCR beta cDNA molecule received a unique molecular identifier from a template-switch 5' adaptor carrying 12 random nucleotides. Each sample yielded at least 2.5 million CDR3-containing paired-end reads. The Mint cDNA synthesis kit, primed by a TRBC-specific oligonucleotide, was used to synthesize first-strand cDNA from all RNA. Following uracil-DNA glycosylase treatment, all cDNA underwent a first 18-cycle PCR with the universal primers M1SS and BC2_uni_R. The study's own analysis went as follows. Each sample was normalized by randomly selecting 1 million high-quality reads, each carrying a distinct molecular identifier. Reads sharing molecular identifiers were discarded rather than binned into consensus sequences. MiTCR, run with a Q25 quality threshold and the strictest error-elimination algorithm, handled CDR3 identification, clonotype clustering and error correction. A nonparametric unseen species model with Euler transformation was used to estimate lower-bound total TCR beta diversity. TCRdb handled the public reads itself, with Q25 trimming in fastp and clone calling in MiXCR, and kept productive beta chains. Each CDR3 protein appears once, grouped with its most common genes and DNA. TCRdb's processing, not the authors', yielded these V and J calls. Across this sample there are 780,000 or so distinct CDR3 sequences, with around 25% seen only once. The top ten clonotypes cover 3% to 4.5% of the sample.

Systemically healthy Caucasian individuals from Russia, 35 to 50 in total and aged about 6 to 95 years, were included as donors. Approximately 11 milliliters of peripheral blood were drawn from each donor into EDTA-treated Vacutainer tubes. Ficoll-Paque density-gradient centrifugation was used to isolate PBMCs, with at least 7 million per sample. Trizol reagent was used to extract total RNA from the PBMCs, yielding at least 6 micrograms per sample. Naive CD45RAhigh/CD27high T cell percentages were measured by flow cytometry on a PBMC aliquot from every donor. The table lists this clonotype with a few counts. Its antigen remains unidentified. There are no base qualities to consult, and no much larger clone falls within one base. Study-wide findings and limitations: Conclusive comparison of naive and antigen-experienced compartments was prevented by the profiling of bulk unsorted PBMCs. The percentage of naive T cells measured by flow cytometry correlated strongly with observed TCR beta diversity. As age increased, observed TCR beta diversity per million T cells dropped in a roughly linear way, and a significant reduction was already evident by age around 41. Donor CMV infection status was unknown, potentially confounding age-related changes in expanded clonotypes. Compared with the aged group, more naive CD4+ T cells, fewer expanded clones and increased TCR diversity were shown by the long-lived group, suggesting age selection. Estimates of total diversity based on one million sequenced T cells were regarded as lower bounds and as underestimates.

The sample was also linked to a second study, of T cells of mothers and their children. From that second study: The donors were nine systemically healthy Caucasian individuals, made up of three mothers and their six children. cDNA synthesis used all of the extracted RNA, with around 1.4 ug of RNA in each 15 ul reaction. In the second PCR, sample barcodes and 2-4 random nucleotides were introduced via the M1S primer. More than 8 million TCR beta CDR3 reads were obtained from each mother, and some 3.3 million reads were obtained from each child. Thymic selection similarly shapes TCR recombination output in related and unrelated pairs, with minor effect from inherited differences. Normalized repertoire overlap in related mother-child pairs was always slightly higher than in unrelated mother-child pairs, but the difference was never significant. With a sensitivity of 90 to 100 clones per million clonotypes, no persistent microchimeric T cell clones were detected. The study used deep NGS to compare TCR beta repertoires of mothers and children, seeking features distinguishing related mother-child pairs from unrelated individuals. On average, the children were about 12 +/- 4 years old, while the mothers were approximately 40 +/- 4 years old. Libraries were sequenced on Illumina HiSeq 2000 with 100+100 nt paired-end reads after adapter ligation with NEBNext reagents. To prevent cross-contamination, the mother and child libraries were prepared a month apart and were sequenced in separate runs. Each donor had between about 450,000 and 2,200,000 distinct TCR beta clonotypes identified. Naive TCR beta clonotypes were estimated from low-frequency clonotypes matched to each donor's FACS-determined naive share, without sorting.

The chain links TRBV27 with TRBJ1-1; D gene: possibly TRBD1, on 6 matching bases. Sequenced material: blood. The TCR sequence derives from a boy younger than 18 in good health. The CDR3 protein: CASSLSRGSGTEAFF. The sequenced DNA: TGTGCCAGCAGTTTATCAAGGGGGTCGGGCACTGAAGCTTTCTTT.